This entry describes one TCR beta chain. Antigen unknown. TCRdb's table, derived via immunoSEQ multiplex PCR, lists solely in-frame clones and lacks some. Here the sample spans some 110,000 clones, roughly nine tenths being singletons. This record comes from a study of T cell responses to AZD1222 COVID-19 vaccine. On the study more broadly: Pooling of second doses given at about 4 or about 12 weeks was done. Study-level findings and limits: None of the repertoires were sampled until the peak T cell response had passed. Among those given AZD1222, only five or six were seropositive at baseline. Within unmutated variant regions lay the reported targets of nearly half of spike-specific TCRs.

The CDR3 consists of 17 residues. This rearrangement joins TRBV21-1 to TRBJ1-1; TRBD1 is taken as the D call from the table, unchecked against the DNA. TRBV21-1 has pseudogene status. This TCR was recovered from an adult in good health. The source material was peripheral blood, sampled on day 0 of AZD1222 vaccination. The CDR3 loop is CASFCRTDSPRGTEAFF. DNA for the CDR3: TGTGCCAGCTTCTGTCGGACAGACAGCCCCCGAGGCACTGAAGCTTTCTTT.